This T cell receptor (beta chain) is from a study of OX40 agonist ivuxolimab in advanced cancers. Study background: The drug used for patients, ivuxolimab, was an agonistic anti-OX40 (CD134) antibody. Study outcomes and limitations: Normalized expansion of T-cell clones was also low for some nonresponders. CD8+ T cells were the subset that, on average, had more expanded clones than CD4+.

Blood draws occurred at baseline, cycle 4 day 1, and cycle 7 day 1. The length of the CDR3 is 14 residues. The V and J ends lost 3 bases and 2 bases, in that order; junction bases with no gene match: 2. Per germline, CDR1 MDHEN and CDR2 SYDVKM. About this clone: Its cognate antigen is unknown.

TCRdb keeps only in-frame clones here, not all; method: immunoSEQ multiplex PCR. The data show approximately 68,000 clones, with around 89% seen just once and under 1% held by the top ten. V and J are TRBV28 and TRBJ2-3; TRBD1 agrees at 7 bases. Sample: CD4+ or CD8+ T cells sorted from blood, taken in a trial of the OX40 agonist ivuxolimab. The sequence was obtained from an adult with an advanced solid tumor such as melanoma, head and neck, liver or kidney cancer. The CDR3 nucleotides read TGTGCCAGCAGTTTGACAGGGACCACAGATACGCAGTATTTT. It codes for CASSLTGTTDTQYF.